The 28 T cell receptor beta chains below were found in one sample sequenced in a study of response to subunit inactivated influenza vaccine. TCRdb re-called the RT-PCR reads through MiXCR, storing one row per CDR3 protein. This sample has almost 250,000 distinct CDR3 sequences, with 12% found just once. Sequenced here: non-naive T cells sorted from PBMCs, sampled around two weeks before vaccination. The receptors were gathered from a man aged 45-65 years who received an inactivated influenza vaccine.

The chain combines TRBV6-1 with TRBJ2-7, with TRBD2 identical over 10 bases. The V gene end was trimmed by 2 bases and the J gene end by 3 bases; junction bases not matched to a gene: 4. The CDR3 totals 15 residues. Per the germline V gene, CDR1 is MNHNS and CDR2 is SASEGT. The CDR3 sequence is CASSERLAGVYEQYF. The CDR3 DNA reads as TGTGCCAGCAGTGAAAGGCTAGCGGGAGTCTACGAGCAGTACTTC.

The chain links TRBV20-1 to TRBJ1-5, with D perhaps matching TRBD1 (5 bases). Germline CDR1 is DFQATT and CDR2 is SNEGSKA (reference sequence). This CDR3 region has 14 residues. V lost 5 bases and J lost 6, with 17 bases in between. The CDR3 DNA reads as TGCAGTGCTGCCCCGCCGACAGCGGGTCAGCCCCAGCATTTT. Translating it yields CSAAPPTAGQPQHF.

This chain joins TRBV20-1 and TRBJ2-7, with D unclear. Germline loops: CDR1 DFQATT, CDR2 SNEGSKA (reference sequence). This CDR3 region has 11 residues. V gave up 1 base and J gave up 5 bases, with 6 bases separating them. CDR3 bases: TGCAGTGCTAGAGTCCAGAACGAGCAGTACTTC. It codes for CSARVQNEQYF.

The chain uses TRBV20-1 and TRBJ2-3, with TRBD2 matching 11 bases. Germline-derived CDR1 and CDR2 are DFQATT and SNEGSKA (reference sequence). Trimming at V came to 6 bases and at J to 2 bases, leaving 7 bases not matched to a gene. This CDR3 spans 15 amino acids. CDR3 DNA: TGCAGTGCCCCGGGGACTAGCGGCTTCACAGATACGCAGTATTTT. Amino acids: CSAPGTSGFTDTQYF.

Ten or more counts support this clonotype. The rearrangement joins TRBV6-2 or TRBV6-3 to TRBJ2-5, with D possibly matching TRBD2 (7 bases). This CDR3 region has 14 residues. V was pared by 6 bases and J by 5 bases, with 16 bases between. Germline CDR1 reads MNHEY; CDR2 reads SVGEGT. In DNA, the CDR3 is TGTGCCAGCAGCGTGGGAGGGGGTCCGGAGACCCAGTACTTC. Its translation is CASSVGGGPETQYF.

A few counts support this clonotype. The genes are TRBV20-1 and TRBJ2-7; D call uncertain. Trimming removed 6 bases from V and 4 bases from J, with 22 bases in between. The CDR3 extends over 15 amino acids. Germline V gene lookup returns CDR1 DFQATT and CDR2 SNEGSKA (reference sequence). The CDR3 spells CSAPSLGLNPYEQYF. The CDR3 DNA reads as TGCAGTGCCCCTTCCCTTGGTCTGAACCCTTACGAGCAGTACTTC.

The table lists this clonotype with many counts. This chain uses TRBV7-9 with TRBJ1-1, with D maybe TRBD1 (5 bases). The germline V gene has CDR1 SEHNR and CDR2 FQNEAQ (reference sequence). The CDR3 spans 13 residues. V lost 1 base and J 4 bases, leaving 7 bases between the germline ends. CDR3 sequence: CASSLGGGTEAFF. The CDR3 DNA follows: TGTGCCAGCAGCTTAGGCGGGGGCACTGAAGCTTTCTTT.

V gene TRBV4-1 combines with J gene TRBJ1-4, with 10 bases that match TRBD1. CDR1 is MGHRA, CDR2 YSYEKL, per germline. This CDR3 comprises 14 residues. The V segment lost 2 bases and the J segment 11 bases; nucleotides outside the gene matches: 5. The chain's CDR3 is CASSQPGTGVKLFF. CDR3 coding DNA: TGCGCCAGCAGCCAACCCGGGACAGGGGTTAAACTGTTTTTT.

The chain joins TRBV7-9 to TRBJ2-5; D may be TRBD2 (6 bases). The CDR3 runs 14 residues. Trimming left V 6 bases short and J 1 base short, with 12 bases between. Germline V gives CDR1 SEHNR, CDR2 FQNEAQ (reference sequence). CDR3 in amino acids: CASRGDWSQETQYF. CDR3 coding DNA: TGTGCCAGCAGGGGGGACTGGTCCCAAGAGACCCAGTACTTC.

The sample holds many counts of this clonotype. The rearrangement uses TRBV29-1 and TRBJ2-1; D unresolved. Germline values: CDR1 SQVTM, CDR2 ANQGSEA. There are 12 residues in the CDR3. Trimming shortened V by 6 bases and J by 7 bases, and 13 bases separated the two germline ends. Written as DNA, the CDR3 is TGCAGCGTCCGACCCCAGTCGAATGAGCAGTTCTTC. Amino acid sequence: CSVRPQSNEQFF.

This clonotype has just a few counts. As DNA, the CDR3 is TGCAGTGCTAACGATAGAGGGAGTCAAGAGACCCAGTACTTC. Translated: CSANDRGSQETQYF. The rearrangement links TRBV20-1 to TRBJ2-5; a weak D match, TRBD2 (5 bases). Between the trimmed V and J ends, which lost 4 bases and 2 bases, there was a span of 14 bases. From germline, CDR1 is DFQATT and CDR2 SNEGSKA (reference sequence). This CDR3 is 14 amino acids long.

This clonotype was seen a handful of times. The chain combines TRBV4-3 with TRBJ1-1; a possible D gene is TRBD1 (5 bases). This CDR3 is 18 amino acids long. CDR1 LGHNA and CDR2 YSLEER come from the germline V gene. Trimming took 0 bases from V and 1 from J, leaving 18 bases between them. The CDR3 DNA follows: TGCGCCAGCAGCCAAGAGCAAGGGGTCGGGTCCCCGAACACTGAAGCTTTCTTT. It encodes CASSQEQGVGSPNTEAFF.

The J gene is TRBJ2-2, the V gene TRBV10-3, with D unresolved. V dropped 8 bases and J dropped 0 bases, with 10 bases sitting between them. CDR3 length equals 14 residues. Germline loops: CDR1 ENHRY, CDR2 SYGVKD. The CDR3 loop reads CAIGKETNTGELFF. CDR3 DNA sequence: TGTGCCATCGGGAAGGAAACGAACACCGGGGAGCTGTTTTTT.

The chain is built from TRBV5-5 and TRBJ1-4, with D tentatively TRBD1 (6 bases). This CDR3 region has 15 residues. V dropped 3 bases and J dropped 7 bases, with 16 bases sitting between them. Per the germline V gene, CDR1 is SGHKS and CDR2 is YYEKEE (reference sequence). In DNA, the CDR3 is TGTGCCAGCAGCTGGGAGACAGGAGTGACTGAAAAACTGTTTTTT. Its protein product is CASSWETGVTEKLFF.

This clonotype was detected only a few times. The rearrangement joins TRBV12-3 or TRBV12-4 to TRBJ2-1; 9 nucleotides align to TRBD2. The CDR3 runs to 15 residues. The J segment lost 5 bases and the V segment lost 7 bases, leaving 9 bases of the junction unmatched. The CDR3 nucleotides are TGTGCCAGCACCCTAGCGGGGACAAACCACAATGAGCAGTTCTTC. It yields the protein CASTLAGTNHNEQFF.

The rearrangement links TRBV7-8 to TRBJ2-3; possible D gene TRBD2, 7 bases. Germline V CDR1 and CDR2: SGHVS, FQNEAQ. This CDR3 comprises 15 residues. Trimming cost V 2 bases and J 5 bases, with 14 bases left between them. CDR3 protein: CASSLSGGRGDTQYF. The CDR3 DNA follows: TGTGCCAGCAGCTTATCCGGGGGGCGGGGAGATACGCAGTATTTT. Filled out from reference TRBV7-8 and TRBJ2-3, the complete variable domain reads GAGVSQSPRYKVAKRGQDVALRCDPISGHVSLFWYQQALGQGPEFLTYFQNEAQLDKSGLPSDRFFAERPEGSVSTLKIQRTQQEDSAVYLCASSLSGGRGDTQYFGPGTRLTVL.

This clonotype was counted many times. The chain recombines TRBV5-1 with TRBJ2-1, with 7 nucleotides matching TRBD2. The ends lost 4 bases at V and 0 bases at J; junction bases unmatched: 4. The CDR3 consists of 15 residues. Germline V gene data show CDR1 as SGHRS and CDR2 as YFSETQ. CDR3 amino acids: CASSPIAGSYNEQFF. CDR3 sequence (DNA): TGCGCCAGCAGCCCAATAGCGGGCTCCTACAATGAGCAGTTCTTC.

J is TRBJ2-5 and V is TRBV5-6, with 9 bases fitting TRBD1. V shed 4 bases and J 5 bases; nucleotides not matched to a gene: 9. Germline V gene lookup returns CDR1 SGHDT and CDR2 YYEEEE. The CDR3 loop spans 15 amino acids. CDR3 nucleotides: TGTGCCAGCAGCGGGGCCGGGACAGGGAAGGAGACCCAGTACTTC. Its protein is CASSGAGTGKETQYF.

This chain connects TRBV20-1 to TRBJ2-5, with 13 bases lining up with TRBD2. CDR3 size: 13 residues. In germline, CDR1 is DFQATT, CDR2 SNEGSKA (reference sequence). Germline trimming cut 6 bases from V and 5 bases from J; bases unmatched to any gene: 3. CDR3 residues: CSAGLAGVETQYF. The CDR3 DNA sequence: TGCAGTGCCGGACTAGCGGGGGTTGAGACCCAGTACTTC.

This clonotype turned up a few times. The V call is TRBV27, the J call TRBJ1-4; D call uncertain. The CDR3 has 13 amino acids. Germline V gene data show CDR1 as MNHEY and CDR2 as SMNVEV (reference sequence). Trimming took 4 bases from V and 6 from J, leaving 9 bases between them. CDR3 sequence: CASSSGTHEKLFF. CDR3 coding DNA: TGTGCCAGCAGTTCGGGAACGCATGAAAAACTGTTTTTT.

In the case of this clonotype: Just one base apart from a much larger clone, this may be a read error. Given the absence of the conserved phenylalanine or tryptophan at the CDR3 end, a read error is likely. This chain connects TRBV10-3 to TRBJ2-1, with 7 positions matching TRBD2. Germline-derived CDR1 and CDR2 are ENHRY and SYGVKD. The J segment lost 9 bases and the V segment lost 10 bases, leaving 12 bases of the junction unmatched. CDR3 length equals 13 residues. In nucleotides, the CDR3 is TGTGCCACCTCCTACGTTCGGGAGGCTGAGCAGTTCTAC. This encodes CATSYVREAEQFY.

Comments on this clonotype: A clone one base away is much larger, so this may be a read error. The chain recombines TRBV6-5 with TRBJ2-3; 11 nucleotides match TRBD2. V trimming: 4 bases; J trimming: 5 bases; junction bases outside the gene matches: 2. This CDR3 region has 14 residues. Looked up from germline, CDR1 is MNHEY and CDR2 is SVGAGI. CDR3 nucleotides: TGTGCCAGCAGTTTAGCGGGGGGGGTAGATACGCAGTATTTT. Protein sequence: CASSLAGGVDTQYF.

This clonotype was detected only a few times. The chain has TRBV5-1 and TRBJ2-3; 8 bases line up with TRBD1. The V gene end was trimmed by 3 bases and the J gene end by 5 bases; junction bases not matched to a gene: 8. The CDR3 covers 15 residues. Germline lookup yields CDR1 SGHRS and CDR2 YFSETQ. The CDR3 reads CASSYLLTGVDTQYF. As DNA, the CDR3 is TGCGCCAGCAGCTATCTCCTGACAGGGGTAGATACGCAGTATTTT.

This chain links TRBV10-3 with TRBJ2-7, with D perhaps matching TRBD1 (7 bases). CDR3 length: 15 residues. Germline V lookup: CDR1 ENHRY, CDR2 SYGVKD. Trimming removed 4 bases at V and 3 bases at J, with 16 bases between. The CDR3 region is CAISGGQGGSYEQYF. CDR3 in DNA: TGTGCCATCAGTGGGGGGCAGGGGGGAAGCTACGAGCAGTACTTC.

This clonotype was recorded a few times. V and J are TRBV12-3 or TRBV12-4 and TRBJ1-6, with D perhaps matching TRBD1 (5 bases). This CDR3 comprises 14 residues. The ends were cut back, 7 bases at V and 10 bases at J, with 17 bases in the middle. Here the CDR3 reads CASTTQGSGSPLHF. In nucleotides, the CDR3 is TGTGCCAGCACCACCCAGGGTTCTGGGTCACCCCTCCACTTT.

The table lists this clonotype with many counts. This chain connects TRBV7-8 to TRBJ1-2; D is uncertain. This CDR3 has 14 residues. Germline CDR1 SGHVS, CDR2 FQNEAQ. V was clipped by 2 bases and J by 8 bases, with 15 bases between them. CDR3: CASSLTAVLPGYTF. CDR3 nucleotide sequence: TGTGCCAGCAGCTTAACCGCTGTTCTACCCGGCTACACCTTC.

The V call is TRBV20-1, the J call TRBJ2-7; D is ambiguous. Germline loops: CDR1 DFQATT, CDR2 SNEGSKA (reference sequence). V dropped 0 bases and J dropped 2 bases, with 14 bases sitting between them. The CDR3 runs to 15 residues. CDR3 sequence: CSARERLTRTYEQYF. CDR3 in DNA: TGCAGTGCTAGAGAGAGACTCACAAGGACCTACGAGCAGTACTTC.

This chain connects TRBV4-3 to TRBJ2-3; 10 bases align to TRBD2. CDR1 is LGHNA, CDR2 YSLEER, per germline. The CDR3 totals 23 residues. V lost 2 bases, J lost 0 bases, and 23 bases stayed unmatched. The CDR3 DNA reads TGCGCCAGCAGCCAAACCAATTTACCGGGACTAGCGACTCTTAGTGTTAGCACAGATACGCAGTATTTT. Protein sequence: CASSQTNLPGLATLSVSTDTQYF.